This entry features one TCR beta chain sequence. No antigen is known for it. With V trimmed by 6 bases and J by 5 bases, 10 bases remained unmatched. The germline gives CDR1 MDHEN, CDR2 SYDVKM. The CDR3 covers 15 residues. All patients were untreated before thyroid surgery. The data originate from a study of metastatic and nonmetastatic thyroid tumors. At the level of the study: Across blood and tumor or nodule tissue, repertoires from malignant and benign thyroid patients were compared with one another. Regarding the study as a whole: Benign nodules were reported to have significantly lower TCR beta diversity than malignant thyroid tumors, in blood and tumor.

TCRdb reprocessed the PCR reads using MiXCR. The sample has under 35,000 clones, about 40% seen once. Source material: tumor tissue. This clonotype was obtained from a female donor with papillary thyroid cancer or a benign thyroid nodule (not recorded which). Some clones in this sample may be carry-over from other donors' samples. The V gene is TRBV28, the J gene TRBJ1-2; 9 bases line up with TRBD1. The CDR3 loop is CASSGGTGGLYGYTF. The CDR3 DNA follows: TGTGCCAGCAGCGGGGGAACAGGGGGCTTGTATGGCTACACCTTC.